This TCR beta chain was profiled in a study of T cells in Graves' hyperthyroidism and ophthalmopathy. Study summary: Blood from the periphery was taken at initial diagnosis, before any treatment. Study outcomes and limitations: The model's output predicted ophthalmopathy at a median of roughly 6 months prior to onset.

Amplified TCR beta CDR3 regions came from RNA transcripts. HTBI primers drove first-round RT-PCR of the TCR CDR3. TCRdb called the multiplex PCR reads again in MiXCR, with one record for every CDR3 protein. The sample consists of approximately 610,000 distinct CDR3 sequences, around 15% of them appearing once. In germline, CDR1 is SGHVS, CDR2 FQNEAQ. Trimming took off 4 bases at V and 1 base at J, with 11 bases between the two ends. CDR3 length: 15 residues. This clonotype was seen more than once but under ten times. Its antigen is still unknown. Across 18 months, stable Graves' hyperthyroidism was marked by no progression to ophthalmopathy. Hyperthyroidism in the patients, aged 18 to 65, was newly diagnosed and under 2 months in duration.

The origin of this receptor is a woman under 30 with Graves' hyperthyroidism. V is TRBV7-8 and J is TRBJ1-3; maybe TRBD1 (5 bases). The source material was blood. As DNA, the CDR3 is TGTGCCAGCAGCTCACCCGGGGGTTCTGGAAACACCATATATTTT. Protein sequence: CASSSPGGSGNTIYF.